The 20 T cell receptor beta chains reported below all come from one sample, sequenced in a study of cytomegalovirus exposure and HLA in healthy donors. In the PCR, 60 Vbeta and 13 Jbeta primers were used. Generated by immunoSEQ multiplex PCR, the TCRdb table keeps only in-frame clones and is missing some. The sample includes 100,000 to 150,000 clones, approximately 73% of them seen just once. Sequenced sample: PBMCs. All receptors come from a man between 60 and 75 years old in good health and CMV-seropositive.

The chain has TRBV9 and TRBJ1-3, with 12 bases identical to TRBD1. The CDR3 totals 16 residues. Germline loops: CDR1 SGDLS, CDR2 YYNGEE. Trimming removed 0 bases from V and 5 bases from J; junction bases left unmatched: 3. The CDR3 DNA is TGTGCCAGCAGCGTAGATGGGACAGGGGGCCGAAACACCATATATTTT. Residues: CASSVDGTGGRNTIYF. Full variable domain (rest looked up from reference TRBV9 and TRBJ1-3): DSGVTQTPKHLITATGQRVTLRCSPRSGDLSVYWYQQSLDQGLQFLIQYYNGEERAKGNILERFSAQQFPDLHSELNLSSLELGDSALYFCASSVDGTGGRNTIYFGEGSWLTVV.

This clone was seen only a few times. This rearrangement joins TRBV5-1 to TRBJ2-3; D perhaps matches TRBD2 (5 bases). The CDR3 covers 14 residues. Germline loops: CDR1 SGHRS, CDR2 YFSETQ. The V and J ends lost 6 bases and 0 bases respectively, with 11 bases between them. CDR3 DNA sequence: TGCGCCAGCACCCGGGATTATAGCACAGATACGCAGTATTTT. Its protein is CASTRDYSTDTQYF.

The chain uses TRBV19 and TRBJ1-2; D remains unclear. The CDR3 is 12 amino acids. Germline CDR1 and CDR2: LNHDA and SQIVND (reference sequence). V was trimmed by 6 bases and J by 6 bases, leaving 11 bases between them. CDR3 coding DNA: TGTGCCAGTAGCCCAGAGGGCGATGGCTACACCTTC. Translating it yields CASSPEGDGYTF.

CDR3 sequence reads: CASSLDRSFVPQHF. The CDR3 region has the DNA TGTGCCAGCAGCCTGGACAGGTCGTTTGTGCCCCAGCATTTT. The chain uses TRBV6-1 and TRBJ1-5; TRBD1 matches at 7 bases. V was clipped by 6 bases and J by 9 bases; unmatched bases: 11. Germline CDR1 and CDR2: MNHNS and SASEGT. The CDR3 sequence is 14 residues long.

This rearrangement joins TRBV28 to TRBJ2-7, with TRBD1 matching over 8 bases. CDR1 is MDHEN and CDR2 is SYDVKM in the germline V gene. This CDR3 has 14 residues. V shed 7 bases, J shed 4 bases, and the junction held 9 bases outside the gene matches. CDR3 sequence: CASKVPGGGYEQYF. CDR3 nucleotide sequence: TGTGCCAGCAAGGTCCCAGGGGGCGGGTACGAGCAGTACTTC.

The rearrangement uses TRBV2 and TRBJ2-3; D is uncertain. The CDR3 loop spans 16 amino acids. Trimming removed 5 bases from V and 0 bases from J, with 15 bases in between. Per the germline V gene, CDR1 is SNHLY and CDR2 is FYNNEI. DNA of the CDR3: TGTGCCAGCAGTCCCTTGCGAACTATTAGCACAGATACGCAGTATTTT. Its protein is CASSPLRTISTDTQYF.

Concerning this clone: The sample holds other DNA sequences that translate to the same CDR3. The genes are TRBV6-1 and TRBJ2-7; D is undetermined. This CDR3 spans 14 amino acids. Germline V gene data show CDR1 as MNHNS and CDR2 as SASEGT. V lost 1 base and J lost 3, with 10 bases in between. CDR3 amino acids: CASSEENYFYEQYF. CDR3 in DNA: TGTGCCAGCAGTGAAGAAAACTATTTCTACGAGCAGTACTTC.

The rearrangement joins TRBV5-4 to TRBJ1-2; 7 bases fit TRBD1. The CDR3 contains 15 residues. The trim removed 0 bases at V and 3 bases at J, leaving 5 bases unmatched. Per the germline V gene, CDR1 is SGHNT and CDR2 is YYREEE (reference sequence). The CDR3 here is CASSLAEQGDYGYTF. The DNA of the CDR3 is TGTGCCAGCAGCTTGGCCGAGCAGGGGGACTATGGCTACACCTTC. Drawing the rest from reference TRBV5-4 and TRBJ1-2, the complete variable domain is ETGVTQSPTHLIKTRGQQVTLRCSSQSGHNTVSWYQQALGQGPQFIFQYYREEENGRGNFPPRFSGLQFPNYSSELNVNALELDDSALYLCASSLAEQGDYGYTFGSGTRLTVV.

This chain uses TRBV5-6 with TRBJ2-1; TRBD2 aligns across 14 bases. Germline V gene data show CDR1 as SGHDT and CDR2 as YYEEEE. This CDR3 is 16 amino acids long. V lost 4 bases to trimming and J lost 4 bases; unmatched junction nucleotides: 4. DNA for the CDR3: TGTGCCAGCAGCGGCGGGACTAGCGGGGGATACAATGAGCAGTTCTTC. Amino acid sequence: CASSGGTSGGYNEQFF.

The chain carries TRBV5-1 and TRBJ2-1, with a possible D match to TRBD2 (6 bases). Trimming pared 0 bases from V and 6 bases from J, leaving 13 bases between. In germline, CDR1 is SGHRS, CDR2 YFSETQ. There are 15 residues in the CDR3. CDR3 coding DNA: TGCGCCAGCAGCTTGGGGACTACCGCGTCCAATGAGCAGTTCTTC. This encodes CASSLGTTASNEQFF. Complete variable domain (other parts from reference TRBV5-1 and TRBJ2-1): KAGVTQTPRYLIKTRGQQVTLSCSPISGHRSVSWYQQTPGQGLQFLFEYFSETQRNKGNFPGRFSGRQFSNSRSEMNVSTLELGDSALYLCASSLGTTASNEQFFGPGTRLTVL.

A note on this clone: The junction departs from the called germline gene at one end, perhaps through a read error. V gene TRBV29-1 combines with J gene TRBJ2-3, with 13 bases that match TRBD2. The CDR3 is 14 residues long. CDR1 and CDR2 (germline): SQVTM, ANQGSEA. Written as DNA, the CDR3 is TGCAGCGCTGAAACTAGCGGGGGGGCAGGTACGCAGTATTTT. This codes for CSAETSGGAGTQYF.

J is TRBJ2-5 and V is TRBV7-9; no clear D gene. This CDR3 region has 9 residues. Germline loops: CDR1 SEHNR, CDR2 FQNEAQ (reference sequence). The V and J ends lost 5 bases and 11 bases respectively, with 6 bases between them. This CDR3 is CASSPMQYF. In DNA form, the CDR3 reads TGTGCCAGCAGCCCAATGCAGTACTTC.

The V gene is TRBV18, the J gene TRBJ1-3, with D maybe TRBD1 (6 bases). The CDR3 runs to 14 residues. Germline lookup yields CDR1 KGHSH and CDR2 LQKENI. With 3 bases removed from V and 0 bases from J, the gap between germline ends came to 6 bases. CDR3 sequence reads: CASSPGHSGNTIYF. Here the CDR3 DNA reads TGTGCCAGCTCACCGGGACACTCTGGAAACACCATATATTTT.

The chain has TRBV7-9 and TRBJ2-7, with 9 bases identical to TRBD1. There are 14 residues in the CDR3. Per the germline V gene, CDR1 is SEHNR and CDR2 is FQNEAQ (reference sequence). J gave up 4 bases and V 8 bases, and 9 bases lay outside the gene matches. As DNA, the CDR3 is TGTGCCAGCGGGAAGACAGGGGGAAGATACGAGCAGTACTTC. Its protein product is CASGKTGGRYEQYF.

This clone was picked up a small number of times. A read error may produce the germline difference seen at one junction end. The rearrangement uses TRBV28 and TRBJ2-2; no reliable D call. The CDR3 sequence is 12 residues long. Per the germline V gene, CDR1 is MDHEN and CDR2 is SYDVKM. CDR3 amino acids: CASKENIGELFF. The CDR3 nucleotides read TGTGCCAGCAAGGAGAACATCGGGGAGCTGTTTTTT.

This rearrangement joins TRBV29-1 to TRBJ2-3, with 7 bases that match TRBD2. This CDR3 is 14 amino acids long. V lost 3 bases and J lost 4; bases outside the gene matches: 7. Germline lookup yields CDR1 SQVTM and CDR2 ANQGSEA. The CDR3 DNA is TGCAGCGTTGACCAGGGAGGGGTGGCAGATACGCAGTATTTT. Protein: CSVDQGGVADTQYF.

The chain uses TRBV28 and TRBJ2-7; D perhaps matches TRBD2 (6 bases). V shed 1 base and J shed 5 bases, with 15 bases lying between them. This CDR3 is 15 amino acids long. The germline V gene has CDR1 MDHEN and CDR2 SYDVKM. The CDR3 DNA is TGTGCCAGCAGTTTATCCCCTAAGTCGGGGGACGAGCAGTACTTC. Its translation is CASSLSPKSGDEQYF. The full variable domain, completed using reference TRBV28 and TRBJ2-7, is DVKVTQSSRYLVKRTGEKVFLECVQDMDHENMFWYRQDPGLGLRLIYFSYDVKMKEKGDIPEGYSVSREKKERFSLILESASTNQTSMYLCASSLSPKSGDEQYFGPGTRLTVT.

V gene TRBV15 combines with J gene TRBJ1-4; D is uncertain. Trimming pared 8 bases from V and 0 bases from J, leaving 13 bases between. The CDR3 spans 15 residues. Germline V gene data show CDR1 as LNHNV and CDR2 as YYDKDF (reference sequence). The CDR3 here is CATSPRRATNEKLFF. For the CDR3, the DNA is TGTGCCACCTCTCCCAGGAGGGCAACTAATGAAAAACTGTTTTTT.

This chain uses TRBV7-8 with TRBJ1-5; 12 positions agree with TRBD1. V was pared by 6 bases and J by 2 bases, with 11 bases of the junction left unmatched. There are 18 residues in the CDR3. Germline V lookup: CDR1 SGHVS, CDR2 FQNEAQ. CDR3 protein: CASSRGQGARLGNQPQHF. The CDR3 region has the DNA TGTGCCAGCAGTCGGGGACAGGGGGCTCGTTTAGGCAATCAGCCCCAGCATTTT. Using reference TRBV7-8 and TRBJ1-5 for the parts outside the CDR3, the full variable domain is GAGVSQSPRYKVAKRGQDVALRCDPISGHVSLFWYQQALGQGPEFLTYFQNEAQLDKSGLPSDRFFAERPEGSVSTLKIQRTQQEDSAVYLCASSRGQGARLGNQPQHFGDGTRLSIL.

This clone was observed a few times. The gene calls are TRBV29-1 and TRBJ1-1, with a tentative D call TRBD1 (5 bases). The CDR3 spans 14 residues. Germline V gives CDR1 SQVTM, CDR2 ANQGSEA. V was pared by 5 bases and J by 4 bases, with 17 bases between. The CDR3 DNA reads as TGCAGCGTTCGGTTCGGCTCCGGGGGCACTGAAGCTTTCTTT. This sequence encodes CSVRFGSGGTEAFF.